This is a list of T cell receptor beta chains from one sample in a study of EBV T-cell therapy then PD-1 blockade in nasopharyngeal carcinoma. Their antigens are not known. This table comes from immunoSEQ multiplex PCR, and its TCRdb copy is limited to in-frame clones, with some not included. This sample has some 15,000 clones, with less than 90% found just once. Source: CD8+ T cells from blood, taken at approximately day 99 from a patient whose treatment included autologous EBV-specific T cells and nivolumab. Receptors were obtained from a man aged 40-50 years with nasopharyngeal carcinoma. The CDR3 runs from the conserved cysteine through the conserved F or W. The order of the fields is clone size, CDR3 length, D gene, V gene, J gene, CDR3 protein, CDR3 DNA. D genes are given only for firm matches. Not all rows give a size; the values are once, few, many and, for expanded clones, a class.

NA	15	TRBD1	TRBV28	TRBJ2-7	CASSYIGQGDYEQYF	TGTGCCAGCAGTTATATTGGACAGGGAGACTACGAGCAGTACTTC
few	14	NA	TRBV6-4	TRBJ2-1	CASSEGDPSNEQFF	TGTGCCAGCAGTGAAGGGGACCCATCCAATGAGCAGTTCTTC
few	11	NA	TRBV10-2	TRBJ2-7	CASRGGYEQYF	TGCGCCAGCAGGGGGGGCTACGAGCAGTACTTC
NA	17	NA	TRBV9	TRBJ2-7	CASSVATWGEGNYEQYF	TGTGCCAGCAGCGTAGCCACTTGGGGGGAAGGCAACTACGAGCAGTACTTC
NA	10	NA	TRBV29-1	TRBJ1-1	CSVGAPEAFF	TGCAGCGTTGGGGCGCCTGAAGCTTTCTTT
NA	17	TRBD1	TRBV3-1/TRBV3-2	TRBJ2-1	CASSLGTGGRRVNEQFF	TGTGCCAGCAGCCTAGGGACAGGGGGACGAAGAGTCAATGAGCAGTTCTTC
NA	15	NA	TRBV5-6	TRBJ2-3	CASSGGTTSTDTQYF	TGTGCCAGCAGCGGCGGGACCACTAGCACAGATACGCAGTATTTT
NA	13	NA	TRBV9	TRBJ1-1	CASSSTIGGEAFF	TGTGCCAGCAGCTCAACAATTGGGGGTGAAGCTTTCTTT
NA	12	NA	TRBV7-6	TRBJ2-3	CASSPRLDTQYF	TGTGCCAGCAGCCCACGTTTAGATACGCAGTATTTT
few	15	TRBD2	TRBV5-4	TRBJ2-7	CASSAGEAGGWEQYF	TGTGCCAGCAGCGCGGGGGAAGCGGGGGGATGGGAGCAGTACTTC
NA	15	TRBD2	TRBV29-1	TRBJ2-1	CSVEGSSGGWNEQFF	TGCAGCGTTGAAGGATCTAGCGGGGGGTGGAATGAGCAGTTCTTC
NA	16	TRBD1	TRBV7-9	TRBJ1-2	CASSHEKKQGNYGYTF	TGTGCCAGCAGCCACGAGAAAAAACAGGGGAACTATGGCTACACCTTC
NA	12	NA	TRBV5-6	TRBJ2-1	CASSPDGGVKFF	TGTGCCAGCAGCCCTGACGGGGGTGTGAAGTTCTTC
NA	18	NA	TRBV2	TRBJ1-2	CASSEFPHLEGRMAGYTF	TGTGCCAGCAGTGAATTTCCCCATTTGGAGGGACGTATGGCTGGCTACACCTTC
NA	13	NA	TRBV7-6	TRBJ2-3	CASRGYLPDTQYF	TGTGCCAGCAGGGGTTATCTGCCAGATACGCAGTATTTT
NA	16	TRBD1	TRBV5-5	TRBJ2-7	CASSWHRDRGGYEQYF	TGTGCCAGCAGCTGGCACCGGGACAGGGGAGGCTACGAGCAGTACTTC
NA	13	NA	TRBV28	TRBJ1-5	CASSLEGLQPQHF	TGTGCCAGCAGTTTAGAGGGGCTTCAGCCCCAGCATTTT
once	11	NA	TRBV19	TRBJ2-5	CASSRDTTQYF	TGTGCCAGTAGTAGGGACACTACCCAGTACTTC
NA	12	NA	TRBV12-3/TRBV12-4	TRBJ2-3	CATVGGGDTQYF	TGTGCCACCGTGGGTGGGGGAGATACGCAGTATTTT
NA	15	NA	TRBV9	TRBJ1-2	CASSVGGVANYGYTF	TGTGCCAGCAGCGTAGGGGGGGTGGCTAACTATGGCTACACCTTC
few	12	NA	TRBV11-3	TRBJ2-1	CASSSWANEQFF	TGTGCCAGCAGCTCTTGGGCCAATGAGCAGTTCTTC
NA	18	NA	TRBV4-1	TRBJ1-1	CASSQERRSSALKTEAFF	TGCGCCAGCAGCCAAGAGCGTCGATCCTCGGCTCTTAAGACTGAAGCTTTCTTT
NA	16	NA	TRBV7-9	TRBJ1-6	CASSPPNRESNSPLHF	TGTGCCAGCAGCCCACCGAACAGGGAGAGTAATTCACCCCTCCACTTT
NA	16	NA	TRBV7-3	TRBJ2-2	CASSHREATNTGELFF	TGTGCCAGCAGCCACCGCGAGGCGACGAACACCGGGGAGCTGTTTTTT
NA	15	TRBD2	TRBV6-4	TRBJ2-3	CASSELAGGPDTQYF	TGTGCCAGCAGTGAACTAGCGGGGGGGCCAGATACGCAGTATTTT
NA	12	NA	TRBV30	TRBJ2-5	CAWGDDQETQYF	TGTGCCTGGGGGGACGACCAAGAGACCCAGTACTTC
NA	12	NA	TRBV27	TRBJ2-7	CASSSHRDEQYF	TGTGCCAGCAGTTCCCACAGGGACGAGCAGTACTTC